This is a list of T cell receptor beta chains from one sample in a study of technical replicates of blood from several donors. Assay: immunoSEQ multiplex PCR; the TCRdb copy retains only in-frame clones and omits some. The sample yields approximately 79,000 clones, around 90% seen once. The specimen sequenced was T cells isolated from PBMCs. The receptors come from a human donor in good health. Each CDR3 is given with its conserved first and last residue. Each record gives: D gene, V gene, J gene, CDR3 protein, CDR3 DNA. D genes are given only for firm matches.

D gene: .; V gene: TRBV5-5; J gene: TRBJ2-1; CDR3 protein: CASSLSGEYNEQFF; CDR3 DNA: TGTGCCAGCAGCTTGTCAGGGGAATACAATGAGCAGTTCTTC
D gene: TRBD1; V gene: TRBV28; J gene: TRBJ2-7; CDR3 protein: CASRQGAKGYEQYF; CDR3 DNA: TGTGCCAGCAGACAGGGGGCTAAAGGCTACGAGCAGTACTTC
D gene: .; V gene: TRBV4-2; J gene: TRBJ1-3; CDR3 protein: CASSQDSSGNTIYF; CDR3 DNA: TGTGCCAGCAGCCAAGACAGCTCTGGAAACACCATATATTTT
D gene: TRBD1; V gene: TRBV6-1; J gene: TRBJ1-3; CDR3 protein: CASRGTVAGNTIYF; CDR3 DNA: TGTGCCAGCAGGGGGACAGTAGCTGGAAACACCATATATTTT
D gene: .; V gene: TRBV18; J gene: TRBJ2-7; CDR3 protein: CASSPASGHYEQYF; CDR3 DNA: TGTGCCAGCTCACCCGCCTCAGGGCACTACGAGCAGTACTTC
D gene: .; V gene: TRBV7-3; J gene: TRBJ2-5; CDR3 protein: CASSLNPRGSGKETQYF; CDR3 DNA: TGTGCCAGCAGCTTAAATCCCCGCGGGTCAGGTAAAGAGACCCAGTACTTC
D gene: .; V gene: TRBV2; J gene: TRBJ1-1; CDR3 protein: CASTSGNTEAFF; CDR3 DNA: TGTGCCAGCACATCAGGAAACACTGAAGCTTTCTTT
D gene: TRBD1; V gene: TRBV6-4; J gene: TRBJ1-2; CDR3 protein: CASSDAGQALNGYTF; CDR3 DNA: TGTGCCAGCAGTGACGCGGGACAGGCTTTGAATGGCTACACCTTC
D gene: TRBD1; V gene: TRBV10-2; J gene: TRBJ1-1; CDR3 protein: CASSEQGSTEAFF; CDR3 DNA: TGCGCCAGCAGTGAACAGGGGAGCACTGAAGCTTTCTTT
D gene: .; V gene: TRBV28; J gene: TRBJ1-1; CDR3 protein: CASSRAGHNTEAFF; CDR3 DNA: TGTGCCAGCAGTCGGGCAGGGCATAACACTGAAGCTTTCTTT
D gene: TRBD2; V gene: TRBV6-1; J gene: TRBJ2-1; CDR3 protein: CASSETSGASYNEQFF; CDR3 DNA: TGTGCCAGCAGTGAAACTAGCGGTGCATCCTACAATGAGCAGTTCTTC
D gene: .; V gene: TRBV28; J gene: TRBJ2-7; CDR3 protein: CASSVNYEQYF; CDR3 DNA: TGTGCCAGCAGCGTAAACTACGAGCAGTACTTC
D gene: .; V gene: TRBV11-2; J gene: TRBJ1-1; CDR3 protein: CASSQFGRGYETEAFF; CDR3 DNA: TGTGCCAGCAGCCAGTTCGGGCGGGGATACGAGACTGAAGCTTTCTTT
D gene: TRBD1; V gene: TRBV9; J gene: TRBJ1-1; CDR3 protein: CASSGRDRETEAFF; CDR3 DNA: TGTGCCAGCAGCGGACGAGACAGGGAGACTGAAGCTTTCTTT
D gene: .; V gene: TRBV18; J gene: TRBJ1-1; CDR3 protein: CASSPVVQGNTEAFF; CDR3 DNA: TGTGCCAGCTCACCGGTAGTACAGGGGAACACTGAAGCTTTCTTT
D gene: .; V gene: TRBV5-4; J gene: TRBJ2-2; CDR3 protein: CASSTPLAGRTGELFF; CDR3 DNA: TGTGCCAGCAGCACCCCTCTTGCGGGGAGGACCGGGGAGCTGTTTTTT
D gene: .; V gene: TRBV19; J gene: TRBJ1-5; CDR3 protein: CASSPLQGINQPQHF; CDR3 DNA: TGTGCCAGTAGTCCATTACAGGGCATCAATCAGCCCCAGCATTTT